This TCR beta chain was profiled in a study of T cells after yellow fever vaccination. CDR3 size: 12 residues. Trimming took off 8 bases at V and 4 bases at J, with 14 bases between the two ends. Germline assignment: CDR1 GTSNPN and CDR2 SVGIG (reference sequence). Template switching by 5'RACE produced TCR cDNA, adding a universal primer site and UMIs. A single record per CDR3 protein comes from TCRdb applying MiXCR to the 5' RACE reads. The sample shows more than 90,000 distinct CDR3 sequences, roughly 8.4% of them seen only once. This clonotype was seen many times. The material was CD8+ T cells sorted from PBMCs, obtained 45 days after the yellow fever booster vaccination. The receptor was isolated from a man younger than 45 who received the YFV17D yellow fever vaccine. V is TRBV30 and J is TRBJ1-1, with D perhaps matching TRBD1 (5 bases). CDR3 sequence reads: CAGSGEGTEAFF. The CDR3 DNA reads as TGTGCCGGGTCGGGGGAGGGCACTGAAGCTTTCTTT.